This TCR beta chain came from a study of response to subunit inactivated influenza vaccine. TCRdb used MiXCR to reprocess the RT-PCR reads, holding one entry per CDR3 protein. The sample yields some 500,000 distinct CDR3 sequences, roughly 23% seen once. Germline V lookup: CDR1 SGHTA, CDR2 FQGNSA. The CDR3 is 16 residues long. Trimming cost V 6 bases and J 11 bases; bases outside gene matches: 14. The sample was CD4+ T cells sorted from PBMCs, taken roughly 5 days after vaccination. This rearrangement joins TRBV7-2 to TRBJ2-5; 14 bases align to TRBD2. The source of this sequence is a man between 50 and 59 years old who received an inactivated influenza vaccine. The CDR3 sequence: CASSPSGTSGSNRQYF. CDR3 bases: TGTGCCAGCAGTCCCTCCGGGACTAGCGGGAGCAACAGACAGTACTTC.